This TCR beta chain was retrieved from a study of T cell repertoires in cytomegalovirus infection. TCRdb independently ran MiXCR on the reads; one entry per CDR3 protein. Of 250,000 to 400,000 distinct CDR3 sequences listed, 20% to 30% were seen once; the top ten hold about 14%. Per the germline V gene, CDR1 is KGHDR and CDR2 is SFDVKD. The CDR3 contains 17 residues. Trimming took 4 bases from V and 6 from J; bases not matched to a gene: 10. General observations from the study: Identification of carriers of CMV plus the relevant HLA was achieved through cumulative public TCR beta family frequency.

This clonotype was seen a handful of times. The antigen is not known. The V call is TRBV24-1, the J call TRBJ2-3; TRBD2 aligns across 12 bases. Specimen: cultured PBMCs, collected from culture after CMV antigen stimulation. The TCR sequence derives from a human donor in good health (CMV status not recorded). Some clones in this sample may be carry-over from other donors' samples. In DNA, the CDR3 is TGTGCCACCAGTGACAGCCTAGCGGGAGGGGGTCCGGATACGCAGTATTTT. As protein: CATSDSLAGGGPDTQYF.